The T cell receptor (beta chain) described here comes from a study of beta chain features in type 1 diabetes. Findings of the study overall: Naive, central memory and regulatory TCRB repertoires appeared more similar among patients than healthy donors.

cDNA synthesis used the whole RNA isolate, giving expressed TCRB sequences. Measured with immunoSEQ multiplex PCR; TCRdb has only the in-frame clones, and not every one. Found here are 240,000 or so clones, about 63% of them singletons; the top ten hold approximately 0.053%. CDR1 is SGDLS and CDR2 is YYNGEE in the germline V gene. The CDR3 consists of 17 residues. J was trimmed by 4 bases and V by 4 bases; bases with no gene match: 13. Note on this clone: Its cognate antigen is unknown.

The chain recombines TRBV9 with TRBJ2-3; 9 bases agree with TRBD2. Sequenced sample: naive CD4+ T cells from blood. The sequence came from a man aged 30 to 45 in good health. The CDR3 spells CASSTALAGRPADTQYF. DNA of the CDR3: TGTGCCAGCAGCACCGCCCTAGCGGGACGCCCAGCAGATACGCAGTATTTT.